This entry lists 8 T cell receptor beta chains sequenced from one sample in a study of T cell responses to AZD1222 COVID-19 vaccine. Sequenced by immunoSEQ multiplex PCR; TCRdb stores in-frame clones only, minus some. The sample records 80,000 to 100,000 clones, 70% to 90% being singletons. Sequencing used peripheral blood, obtained on day 0 of MenACWY control vaccination. The receptors come from an adult in good health.

V gene TRBV6-2 or TRBV6-3 combines with J gene TRBJ2-7, with 9 bases lining up with TRBD2. This CDR3 comprises 15 residues. V was pared by 1 base and J by 3 bases, with 4 bases of the junction left unmatched. In germline, CDR1 is MNHEY, CDR2 SVGEGT. The CDR3 protein is CASSYFASGVYEQYF. The CDR3 DNA reads TGTGCCAGCAGTTACTTCGCTAGCGGGGTCTACGAGCAGTACTTC.

The chain carries TRBV5-1 and TRBJ2-7; D ambiguous. The CDR3 runs 13 residues. V was cut by 3 bases and J by 3 bases, with 10 bases left in between. Germline V gene data show CDR1 as SGHRS and CDR2 as YFSETQ. The DNA of the CDR3 is TGCGCCAGCAGCTCGGGCAATGGCTACGAGCAGTACTTC. Residues: CASSSGNGYEQYF.

The chain uses TRBV7-9 and TRBJ1-5, with D unclear. The CDR3 consists of 17 residues. The germline V gene has CDR1 SEHNR and CDR2 FQNEAQ (reference sequence). The V end lost 1 base, the J end lost 1 base, and 14 bases lay between the germline ends. The DNA for the CDR3 is TGTGCCAGCAGCTTAGGAACGGGTGGAGGGAGCAATCAGCCCCAGCATTTT. It encodes CASSLGTGGGSNQPQHF.

V usage is TRBV15 and J usage is TRBJ1-4; possibly TRBD1 for D (5 bases). Germline CDR1 is LNHNV and CDR2 is YYDKDF (reference sequence). The CDR3 runs to 15 residues. V dropped 0 bases and J dropped 3 bases, with 8 bases sitting between them. The CDR3 sequence is CATSRDQGSNEKLFF. In DNA form, the CDR3 reads TGTGCCACCAGCAGAGACCAGGGATCTAATGAAAAACTGTTTTTT.

This chain links TRBV28 with TRBJ1-3; tentatively, D is TRBD1 (5 bases). Germline loops: CDR1 MDHEN, CDR2 SYDVKM. The CDR3 extends over 16 amino acids. V was cut by 5 bases and J by 0 bases, with 14 bases left in between. CDR3 residues: CASSPRDSISGNTIYF. CDR3 sequence (DNA): TGTGCCAGCAGTCCTCGTGACAGCATCTCTGGAAACACCATATATTTT. The full variable domain, its missing parts supplied by reference TRBV28 and TRBJ1-3, is DVKVTQSSRYLVKRTGEKVFLECVQDMDHENMFWYRQDPGLGLRLIYFSYDVKMKEKGDIPEGYSVSREKKERFSLILESASTNQTSMYLCASSPRDSISGNTIYFGEGSWLTVV.

The chain joins TRBV30 to TRBJ2-1; D tentatively fits TRBD1 or TRBD2 (5 bases each). Germline lookup yields CDR1 GTSNPN and CDR2 SVGIG (reference sequence). CDR3 length equals 18 residues. V dropped 2 bases and J dropped 2 bases, with 22 bases sitting between them. CDR3 residues: CAWSSGTALLSPYNEQFF. The DNA for the CDR3 is TGTGCCTGGAGTTCCGGGACGGCCCTTCTCTCCCCCTACAATGAGCAGTTCTTC.

The chain links TRBV11-3 to TRBJ2-5, with 12 bases fitting TRBD2. V shed 5 bases, J shed 4 bases, and the junction held 5 bases outside the gene matches. The CDR3 loop spans 15 amino acids. Germline CDR1 SGHNT, CDR2 YENEEA. CDR3 sequence reads: CASSLAGGNLETQYF. Here the CDR3 DNA reads TGTGCCAGCAGCCTAGCGGGGGGGAATCTAGAGACCCAGTACTTC.

The gene calls are TRBV12-3 or TRBV12-4 and TRBJ1-6; D might be TRBD1 (6 bases). The CDR3 is 13 amino acids. The germline V and J ends were trimmed by 5 bases and 14 bases, with 16 bases remaining between them. CDR3: CASSPGTPFSLHF. CDR3 in DNA: TGTGCCAGCAGTCCCGGGACACCGTTCTCCCTCCACTTT.